Below, 2 T cell receptor beta chains from the same sample are listed, as sequenced in a study of blood T cell repertoires in COVID-19. TCRdb's copy holds only in-frame clones and misses some; the assay was immunoSEQ multiplex PCR. This sample has fewer than 300,000 clones, with approximately 82% found just once. Sequencing was carried out using peripheral blood. The receptors here all came from a woman aged 18-29 years with acute or convalescent COVID-19.

V and J are TRBV12-3 or TRBV12-4 and TRBJ1-1; D remains unclear. The CDR3 has 12 residues. The germline V and J ends were trimmed by 1 base and 4 bases, with 4 bases remaining between them. CDR3 loop: CASSLVATEAFF. The CDR3, as DNA: TGTGCCAGCAGTTTAGTAGCCACTGAAGCTTTCTTT.

V is TRBV19 and J is TRBJ1-4, with 8 positions matching TRBD1. Germline assignment: CDR1 LNHDA and CDR2 SQIVND (reference sequence). Trimming cost V 4 bases and J 3 bases; bases outside gene matches: 10. The CDR3 runs to 17 residues. As DNA, the CDR3 is TGTGCCAGTAGTACCGCAGGCAGGGGGCTTGCTAATGAAAAACTGTTTTTT. It is translated as CASSTAGRGLANEKLFF.